The rows below give T cell receptor beta chains drawn from one sample of a study of shared clonotypes between healthy human individuals. Measured with immunoSEQ multiplex PCR; TCRdb has only the in-frame clones, and not every one. Among about 2.2 million clones listed, approximately 94% were seen once. Sequencing was done on a sample of naive CD8+ T cells from PBMCs. These receptors all come from a man between 18 and 35 years old in good health. Some clones in this sample may be carry-over from other donors' samples. Both conserved end residues are part of each CDR3. A D gene is named only where the DNA matches it firmly. Size tells how often a clone was seen (once, few, many) or the class of an expanded clone, and some rows leave it out.

D gene	V gene	clone size	J gene	CDR3 protein	CDR3 DNA
TRBD2	TRBV5-1	-	TRBJ2-5	CASSLGERAGVYQETQYF	TGCGCCAGCAGCTTGGGGGAGAGGGCGGGAGTGTACCAAGAGACCCAGTACTTC
-	TRBV6-6	-	TRBJ2-1	CASSYGLYTEQFF	TGTGCCAGCAGTTACGGTCTGTATACTGAGCAGTTCTTC
-	TRBV6-5	once	TRBJ1-1	CASSRQLLNTEAFF	TGTGCCAGCAGTCGACAGCTACTTAACACTGAAGCTTTCTTT
-	TRBV6-5	-	TRBJ2-1	CASSIYNEQFF	TGTGCCAGCAGCATATACAATGAGCAGTTCTTC
TRBD2	TRBV7-2	-	TRBJ2-2	CASSLVVLAGMNTGELFF	TGTGCCAGCAGCTTAGTGGTACTAGCGGGGATGAACACCGGGGAGCTGTTTTTT
-	TRBV6-5	-	TRBJ1-2	CASRINQEGGYGYTF	TGTGCCAGCAGGATTAACCAGGAGGGGGGCTATGGCTACACCTTC
TRBD1	TRBV28	-	TRBJ1-1	CASSLLQGRTEAFF	TGTGCCAGCAGTTTACTACAGGGGAGGACTGAAGCTTTCTTT
-	TRBV9	-	TRBJ2-7	CASSPSDRTRGEQYF	TGTGCCAGCAGCCCCTCGGACAGAACCCGGGGAGAGCAGTACTTC
TRBD2	TRBV11-2	-	TRBJ2-7	CASSPSGSRYEQYF	TGTGCCAGCAGCCCTAGCGGGAGTAGATACGAGCAGTACTTC
TRBD1	TRBV5-5	-	TRBJ2-7	CASSWTGGHYEQYF	TGTGCCAGCAGCTGGACAGGGGGCCACTACGAGCAGTACTTC
-	TRBV27	-	TRBJ2-1	CASSSRDTYNEQFF	TGTGCCAGCAGTTCCCGGGACACATACAATGAGCAGTTCTTC
TRBD2	TRBV10-3	-	TRBJ2-1	CATRGLREGYFGEQFF	TGTGCCACCCGCGGGCTGCGGGAGGGTTATTTCGGTGAGCAGTTCTTC
-	TRBV4-3	-	TRBJ2-7	CASSQDRRSTHYEQYF	TGCGCCAGCAGCCAAGATCGGAGGAGCACTCACTACGAGCAGTACTTC
-	TRBV5-5	-	TRBJ1-2	CASSFLAGDYGYTF	TGTGCCAGCAGCTTTCTAGCGGGGGACTATGGCTACACCTTC
TRBD2	TRBV9	-	TRBJ2-1	CASSAERSSTSGRGNEQFF	TGTGCCAGCAGCGCGGAAAGGTCCTCGACTAGCGGGAGAGGCAATGAGCAGTTCTTC
TRBD1	TRBV5-6	once	TRBJ2-5	CASSWTGDLQETQYF	TGTGCCAGCAGCTGGACAGGGGACTTACAAGAGACCCAGTACTTC
-	TRBV14	-	TRBJ1-6	CASSQAPLGGVLGSYNSPLHF	TGTGCCAGCAGCCAAGCGCCCTTAGGGGGGGTGCTAGGCTCCTATAATTCACCCCTCCACTTT
-	TRBV19	-	TRBJ1-5	CASSIPGMELGQPQHF	TGTGCCAGTAGTATACCCGGTATGGAATTAGGTCAGCCCCAGCATTTT
-	TRBV4-1	-	TRBJ1-1	CASSQAPGAPEAFF	TGCGCCAGCAGCCAAGCCCCGGGGGCCCCTGAAGCTTTCTTT
-	TRBV19	-	TRBJ1-1	CASSIEPGGLNTEAFF	TGTGCCAGTAGTATTGAACCGGGGGGACTGAACACTGAAGCTTTCTTT
TRBD2	TRBV5-1	-	TRBJ2-1	CASSLAELAGPAYNEQFF	TGCGCCAGCAGCCTGGCGGAGCTAGCGGGACCGGCCTACAATGAGCAGTTCTTC
-	TRBV27	once	TRBJ2-1	CASSLGRMGEQFF	TGTGCCAGCAGTCTCGGACGCATGGGTGAGCAGTTCTTC
-	TRBV7-9	-	TRBJ2-7	CASSLAGGASYEQYF	TGTGCCAGCAGCTTAGCTGGGGGGGCCTCCTACGAGCAGTACTTC
TRBD2	TRBV7-9	once	TRBJ2-7	CASSHEGLAGENEQYF	TGTGCCAGCAGCCACGAAGGGCTAGCGGGAGAGAACGAGCAGTACTTC
-	TRBV27	-	TRBJ2-3	CASSFGARTDTQYF	TGTGCCAGCAGTTTCGGGGCCCGCACAGATACGCAGTATTTT
-	TRBV7-6	-	TRBJ1-1	CASSFGAGSKNTEAFF	TGTGCCAGCAGCTTTGGGGCAGGGAGCAAAAACACTGAAGCTTTCTTT
-	TRBV27	-	TRBJ1-5	CASSLLRAGQPQHF	TGTGCCAGCAGTTTACTTCGGGCAGGTCAGCCCCAGCATTTT
-	TRBV29-1	-	TRBJ2-2	CSVLGSGELFF	TGCAGCGTCCTTGGTTCCGGGGAGCTGTTTTTT
TRBD1	TRBV28	-	TRBJ1-1	CASSLGTANTEAFF	TGTGCCAGCAGTTTAGGGACAGCAAACACTGAAGCTTTCTTT
TRBD1	TRBV5-1	-	TRBJ1-5	CASSLGQGGNQPQHF	TGCGCCAGCAGCCTCGGACAGGGAGGCAATCAGCCCCAGCATTTT
-	TRBV4-2	-	TRBJ1-5	CASSQDGARGNQPQHF	TGTGCCAGCAGCCAAGACGGGGCGCGGGGAAATCAGCCCCAGCATTTT
-	TRBV6-6	-	TRBJ2-7	CASSYAGQAHEQYF	TGTGCCAGCAGTTACGCCGGCCAGGCCCACGAGCAGTACTTC
-	TRBV4-1	-	TRBJ2-3	CASSQVEQASISTDTQYF	TGCGCCAGCAGCCAAGTGGAACAAGCCTCGATAAGCACAGATACGCAGTATTTT
-	TRBV5-1	-	TRBJ1-4	CASSSAREGEKLFF	TGCGCCAGCAGCTCCGCCCGGGAGGGAGAAAAACTGTTTTTT
-	TRBV27	-	TRBJ2-4	CASSFEVGGRAQYF	TGTGCCAGCAGTTTTGAAGTCGGGGGGCGCGCTCAGTACTTC
-	TRBV6-1	few	TRBJ2-7	CASSARGASYEQYF	TGTGCCAGCAGCGCTCGGGGGGCGAGCTACGAGCAGTACTTC
-	TRBV9	-	TRBJ2-2	CASSLGTAPGTGELFF	TGTGCCAGCAGCTTAGGGACCGCCCCGGGCACCGGGGAGCTGTTTTTT
TRBD2	TRBV2	-	TRBJ2-3	CASRGTSSTDTQYF	TGTGCCAGCAGGGGGACTAGTTCGACAGATACGCAGTATTTT
TRBD2	TRBV2	-	TRBJ2-1	CASSPPLGLAGGRDEQFF	TGTGCCAGCAGTCCTCCCTTGGGACTAGCGGGAGGGCGAGATGAGCAGTTCTTC
TRBD1	TRBV7-8	once	TRBJ2-1	CASSLARDRVSYEQFF	TGTGCCAGCAGCTTAGCTCGGGACAGGGTTAGCTATGAGCAGTTCTTC
TRBD1	TRBV5-1	-	TRBJ1-5	CASSLPGTGRDQPQHF	TGCGCCAGCAGCTTACCCGGGACAGGGAGGGATCAGCCCCAGCATTTT